This T cell receptor (beta chain) was retrieved from a study of T cells after yellow fever vaccination. MiXCR, run by TCRdb on the 5' RACE reads, gives a single entry per CDR3 protein. The sample consists of 500,000 to 650,000 distinct CDR3 sequences, approximately 15% of them appearing once. The CDR3 length is 13 residues. CDR1 is MDHEN, CDR2 SYDVKM, per germline. Unmatched junction bases numbered 10, after V lost 7 bases and J lost 11 bases. Findings of the study overall: Most primary-vaccination clones reappeared after the booster (about 95% CD4, about 87% CD8).

Concerning this clonotype itself: What it recognizes is unknown.

The chain is built from TRBV28 and TRBJ2-3; TRBD2 matches 9 bases. The material sequenced was PBMCs, taken on the day of the yellow fever booster vaccination. This receptor was obtained from a man aged 30-40 years who received the YFV17D yellow fever vaccine. CDR3 sequence reads: CASNQREVFRQYF. DNA for the CDR3: TGTGCCAGCAATCAGCGGGAGGTCTTTAGGCAGTATTTT.